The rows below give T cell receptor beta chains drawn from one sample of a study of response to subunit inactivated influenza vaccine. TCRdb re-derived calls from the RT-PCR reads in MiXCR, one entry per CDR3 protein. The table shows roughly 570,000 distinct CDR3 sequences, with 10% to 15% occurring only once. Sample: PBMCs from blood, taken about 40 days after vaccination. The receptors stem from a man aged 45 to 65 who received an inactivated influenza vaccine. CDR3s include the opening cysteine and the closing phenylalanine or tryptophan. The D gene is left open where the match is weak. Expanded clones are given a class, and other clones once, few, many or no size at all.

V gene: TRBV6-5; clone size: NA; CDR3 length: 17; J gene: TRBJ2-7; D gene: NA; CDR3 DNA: TGTGCCAGCAGTTACTCGCCGTCGGCGGGTCGAGAAGGCGAGCAGTACTTC; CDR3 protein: CASSYSPSAGREGEQYF
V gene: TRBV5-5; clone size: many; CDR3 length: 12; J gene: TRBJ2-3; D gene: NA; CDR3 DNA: TGTGCCAGCAGCTGGAACACAGATACGCAGTATTTT; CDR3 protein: CASSWNTDTQYF
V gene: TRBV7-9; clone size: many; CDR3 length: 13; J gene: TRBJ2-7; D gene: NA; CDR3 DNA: TGTGCCAGCAGCTTCGTGGGCTCCTACGAGCAGTACTTC; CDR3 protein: CASSFVGSYEQYF
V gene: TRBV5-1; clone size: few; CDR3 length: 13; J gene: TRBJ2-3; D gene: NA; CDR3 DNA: TGTGCCAGCAGCTTAGAGGTCACAGATACGCAGTATTTT; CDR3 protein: CASSLEVTDTQYF
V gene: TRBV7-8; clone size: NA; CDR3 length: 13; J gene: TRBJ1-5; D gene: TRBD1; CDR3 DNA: TGTGCCAGCAGCCAAGGACAGGATCAGCCCCAGCATTTT; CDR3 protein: CASSQGQDQPQHF
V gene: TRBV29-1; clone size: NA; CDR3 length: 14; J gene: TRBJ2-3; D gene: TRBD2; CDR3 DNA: TGCAGCGTTCGAAGGACTAGCGGGAGTAATACGCAGTATTTT; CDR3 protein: CSVRRTSGSNTQYF
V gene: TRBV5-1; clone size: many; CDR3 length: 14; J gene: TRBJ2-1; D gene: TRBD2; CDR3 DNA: TGCGCCAGCAGGAGGGGAGGGTCCTACAATGAGCAGTTCTTC; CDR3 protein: CASRRGGSYNEQFF
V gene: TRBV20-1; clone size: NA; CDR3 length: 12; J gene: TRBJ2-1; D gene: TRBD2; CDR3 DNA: TGCAGTGCAGGGGCTAGCGGGAGTCTCGGGATCTTC; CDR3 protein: CSAGASGSLGIF
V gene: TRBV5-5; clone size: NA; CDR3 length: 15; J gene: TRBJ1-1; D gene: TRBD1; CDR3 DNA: TGTGCCAGCAGCCCAGGGACAGGGAAGGACACTGAAGCTTTCTTT; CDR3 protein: CASSPGTGKDTEAFF
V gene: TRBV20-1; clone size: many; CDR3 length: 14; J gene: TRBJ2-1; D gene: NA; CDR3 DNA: TGCAGTGTCCTGTTCTGGCGGACCGTCAATGAGCAGTTCTTC; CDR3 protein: CSVLFWRTVNEQFF
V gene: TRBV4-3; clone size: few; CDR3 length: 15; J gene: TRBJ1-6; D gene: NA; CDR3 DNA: TGCGCCAGCAGCCAAGACGCAGGGTTAAGGTCACCCCTCCACTTT; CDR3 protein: CASSQDAGLRSPLHF
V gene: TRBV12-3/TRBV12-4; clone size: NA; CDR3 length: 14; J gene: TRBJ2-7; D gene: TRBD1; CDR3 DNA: TGTGCCAGCAGTTTTGGGACAGTAACCTACGAGCAGTACTTC; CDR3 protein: CASSFGTVTYEQYF
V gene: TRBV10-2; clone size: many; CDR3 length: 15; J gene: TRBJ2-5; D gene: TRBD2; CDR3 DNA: TGCGCCAGCAGTGCAGGACTAGCGGGAGCAGAGACCCAGTACTTC; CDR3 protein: CASSAGLAGAETQYF
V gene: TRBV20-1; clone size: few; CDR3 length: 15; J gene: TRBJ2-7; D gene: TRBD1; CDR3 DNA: TGCAGTGCTGTACCGCCAGCAGACAGGGGGCTCGAGCAGTACTTC; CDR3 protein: CSAVPPADRGLEQYF
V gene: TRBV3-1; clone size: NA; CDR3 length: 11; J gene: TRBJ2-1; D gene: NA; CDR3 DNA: TGTGCCAGCAGCCAGACTGGAAAGCAGTTCTTC; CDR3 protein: CASSQTGKQFF
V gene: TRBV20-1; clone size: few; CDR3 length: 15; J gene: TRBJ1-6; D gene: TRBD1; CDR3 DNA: TGCAGTGCTAGGGCAGTGACAGGGCGGAATTCACCCCTCCACTTT; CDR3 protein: CSARAVTGRNSPLHF
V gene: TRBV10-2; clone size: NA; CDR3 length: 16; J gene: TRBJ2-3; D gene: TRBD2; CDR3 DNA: TGCGCCAGCAGTGAGCAACTAGCGGGTGGCACAGATACGCAGTATTTT; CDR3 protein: CASSEQLAGGTDTQYF
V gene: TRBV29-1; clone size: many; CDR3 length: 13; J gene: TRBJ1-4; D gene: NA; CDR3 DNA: TGCAGCGTTTGCGACAGCCTCGGAGAAAAACTGTTTTTT; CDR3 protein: CSVCDSLGEKLFF
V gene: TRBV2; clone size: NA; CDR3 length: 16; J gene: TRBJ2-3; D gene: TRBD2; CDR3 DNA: TGTGCCAGCAGCGCGCTTAGCGGGGGTGACACAGATACGCAGTATTTT; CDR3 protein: CASSALSGGDTDTQYF
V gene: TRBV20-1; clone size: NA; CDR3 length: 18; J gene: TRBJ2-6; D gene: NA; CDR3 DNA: TGCAGTGCTAGAGATCCGGGACGGGGACATTCTGGGGCCAACGTCCTGACTTTC; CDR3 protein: CSARDPGRGHSGANVLTF
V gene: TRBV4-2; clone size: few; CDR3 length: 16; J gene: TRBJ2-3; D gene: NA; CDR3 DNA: TGTGCCAGCAGCCAAGATGGTGTAGCCCCCGGAGATACGCAGTATTTT; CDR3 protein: CASSQDGVAPGDTQYF
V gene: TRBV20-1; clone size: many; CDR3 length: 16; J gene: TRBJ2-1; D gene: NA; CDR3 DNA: TGCAGTGCTAGACCCGTAGGGGGTCATCCCTACAATGAGCAGTTCTTC; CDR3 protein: CSARPVGGHPYNEQFF
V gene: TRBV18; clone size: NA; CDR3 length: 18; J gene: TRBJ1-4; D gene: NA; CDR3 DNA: TGTGCCAGCTCCTTCTCCATTCCACAGCTTACAAATTATGAAAAACTGTTTTTT; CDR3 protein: CASSFSIPQLTNYEKLFF
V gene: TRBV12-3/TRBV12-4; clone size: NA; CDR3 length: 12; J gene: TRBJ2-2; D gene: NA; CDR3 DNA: TGTGCCAGCAAAGGAGGGCCCCGGGAGCTGTTTTTT; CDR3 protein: CASKGGPRELFF
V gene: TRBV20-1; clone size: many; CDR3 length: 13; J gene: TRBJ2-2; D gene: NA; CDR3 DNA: TGCAGTGCTAAGGGACAGAACACCGGGGAGCTGTTTTTT; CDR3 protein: CSAKGQNTGELFF
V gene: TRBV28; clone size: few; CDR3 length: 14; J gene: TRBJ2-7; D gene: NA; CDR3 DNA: TGTGCCAGCAGACAAGGCAGGGCGACCTACGAGCAGTACTTC; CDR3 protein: CASRQGRATYEQYF
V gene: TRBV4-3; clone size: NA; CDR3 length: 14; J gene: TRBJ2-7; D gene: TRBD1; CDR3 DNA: TGCGCCAGCAGCCAAGACGCCAGGGGGTACGAGCAGTACTTC; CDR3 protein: CASSQDARGYEQYF
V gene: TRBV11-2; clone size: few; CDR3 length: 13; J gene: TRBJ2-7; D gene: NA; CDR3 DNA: TGTGCCAGCAGCCCTTCGTCCTTCTACGAGCAGTACTTC; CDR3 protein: CASSPSSFYEQYF
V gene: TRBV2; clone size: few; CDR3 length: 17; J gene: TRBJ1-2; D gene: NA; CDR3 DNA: TGTGCCAGCAGTGAAAGGGGGGTCGTCGGCAGATACTATGGCTACACCTTC; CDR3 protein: CASSERGVVGRYYGYTF
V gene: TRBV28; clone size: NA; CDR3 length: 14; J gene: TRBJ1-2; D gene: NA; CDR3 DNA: TGTGCCAGCAGTTTTGGGTCATCAGAAGGAGGCTACACCTTC; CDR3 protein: CASSFGSSEGGYTF
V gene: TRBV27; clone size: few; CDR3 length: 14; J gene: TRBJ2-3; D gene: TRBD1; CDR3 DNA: TGTGCCACCTCGGACAGGGGGAGGTCAGATACGCAGTATTTT; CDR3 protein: CATSDRGRSDTQYF
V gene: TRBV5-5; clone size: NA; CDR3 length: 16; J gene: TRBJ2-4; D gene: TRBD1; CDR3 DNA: TGTGCCAGCAGTTTTCCCCTCGGACAGGTAAAAAACATTCAGTACTTC; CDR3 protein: CASSFPLGQVKNIQYF
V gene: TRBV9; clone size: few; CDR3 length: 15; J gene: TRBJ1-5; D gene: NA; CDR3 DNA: TGTGCCAGCAGCGTAGCGGCGGGACTGAATCAGCCCCAGCATTTT; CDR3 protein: CASSVAAGLNQPQHF
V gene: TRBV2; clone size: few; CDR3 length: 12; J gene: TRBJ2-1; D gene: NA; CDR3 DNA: TGTGCCAGCATCGCTAAGGGACGAGAGCAGTTCTTC; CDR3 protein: CASIAKGREQFF
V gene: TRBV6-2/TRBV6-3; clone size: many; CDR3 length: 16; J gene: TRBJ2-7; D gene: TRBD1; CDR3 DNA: TGTGCCAGCAGACCGCTTCCGGGACAGGGAACCTACGAGCAGTACTTC; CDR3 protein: CASRPLPGQGTYEQYF
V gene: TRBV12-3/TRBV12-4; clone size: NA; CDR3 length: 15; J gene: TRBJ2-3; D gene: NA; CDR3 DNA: TGTGCCAGCAGTTTTAGTAGATCTAGCACAGATACGCAGTATTTT; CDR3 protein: CASSFSRSSTDTQYF
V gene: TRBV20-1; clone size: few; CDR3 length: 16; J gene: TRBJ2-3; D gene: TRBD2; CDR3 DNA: TGCAGTGCTAGAGACCATGGTAGCGGGAGATCGGATACGCAGTATTTT; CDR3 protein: CSARDHGSGRSDTQYF
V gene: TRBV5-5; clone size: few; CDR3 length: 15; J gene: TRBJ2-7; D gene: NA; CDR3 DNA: TGTGCCAGCAGCGGGGGACAACCGCGCGACTACGAGCAGTACTTC; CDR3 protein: CASSGGQPRDYEQYF
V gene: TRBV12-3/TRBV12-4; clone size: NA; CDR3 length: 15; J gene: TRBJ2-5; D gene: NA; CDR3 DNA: TGTGCCAGCAGTTTATGGGGGGCCCTTGGGGAGACCCAGTACTTC; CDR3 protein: CASSLWGALGETQYF
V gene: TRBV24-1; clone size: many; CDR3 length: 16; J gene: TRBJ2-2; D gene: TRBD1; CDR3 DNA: TGTGCCACCAGTGAACCCGGACAGGGGGCTGATGAGGAGCTGTTTTTT; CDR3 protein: CATSEPGQGADEELFF
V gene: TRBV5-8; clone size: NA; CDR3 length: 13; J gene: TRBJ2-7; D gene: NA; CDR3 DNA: TGTGCCAGCAGCCCTGGGGAAGGAGGCGAGCAGTACTTC; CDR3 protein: CASSPGEGGEQYF
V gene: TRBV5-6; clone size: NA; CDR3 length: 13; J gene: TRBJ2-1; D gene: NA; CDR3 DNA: TGTGCCAGCAGCTTCACAGCCCAAGATGAGCAGTTCTTC; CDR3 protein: CASSFTAQDEQFF
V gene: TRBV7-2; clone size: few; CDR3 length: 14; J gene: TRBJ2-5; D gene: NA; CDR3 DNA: TGTGCCAGCAGCTTATATTCAGGGAGGGAGACCCAGTACTTC; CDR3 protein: CASSLYSGRETQYF
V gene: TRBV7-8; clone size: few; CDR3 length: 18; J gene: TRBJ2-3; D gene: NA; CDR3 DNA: TGTGCCAGCAGCTCGTTTCTACACGACCCAGTAATCTCAGATACGCAGTATTTT; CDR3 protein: CASSSFLHDPVISDTQYF
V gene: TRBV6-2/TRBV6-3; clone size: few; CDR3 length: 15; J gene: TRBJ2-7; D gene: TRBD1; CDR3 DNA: TGTGCCAGCAGTGGACACATGGACAGGGCGGGCGGGCAGTACTTC; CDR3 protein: CASSGHMDRAGGQYF
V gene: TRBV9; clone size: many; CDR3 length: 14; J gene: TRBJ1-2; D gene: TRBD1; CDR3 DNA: TGTGCCAGCAGCGTAGGGGGACAGAGCTATGGCTACACCTTC; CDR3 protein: CASSVGGQSYGYTF
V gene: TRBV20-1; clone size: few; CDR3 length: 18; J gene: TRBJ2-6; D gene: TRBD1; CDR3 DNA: TGCAGTGCTAGAGATCTTGAAGGGGGCGCGGGTGGGGCCAACGTCCTGACTTTC; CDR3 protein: CSARDLEGGAGGANVLTF
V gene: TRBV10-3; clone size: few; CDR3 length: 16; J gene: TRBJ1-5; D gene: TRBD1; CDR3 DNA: TGTGCCATCAGTGAGATCGGGCAGGGGGGCAATCAGCCCCAGCATTTT; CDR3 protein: CAISEIGQGGNQPQHF
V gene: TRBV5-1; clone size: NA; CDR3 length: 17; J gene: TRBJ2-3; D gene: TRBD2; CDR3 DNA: TGCGCCAGCAGCTTGGTTCCAGCGGGAGGGAGCACAGATACGCAGTATTTT; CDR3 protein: CASSLVPAGGSTDTQYF
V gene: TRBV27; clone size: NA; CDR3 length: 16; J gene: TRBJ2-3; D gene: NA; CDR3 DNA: TGTGCCAGCAGTTTTCTTGTGACAGCTAGCACAGATACGCAGTATTTT; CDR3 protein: CASSFLVTASTDTQYF
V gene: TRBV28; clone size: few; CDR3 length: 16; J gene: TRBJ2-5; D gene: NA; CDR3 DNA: TGTGCCAGCAGTTTATTTCCCGGACAGAGCCAAGAGACCCAGTACTTC; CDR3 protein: CASSLFPGQSQETQYF
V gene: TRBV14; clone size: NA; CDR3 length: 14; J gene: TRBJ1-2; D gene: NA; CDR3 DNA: TGTGCCAGCAGCCAAGACAGGTTATACTATGGCTACACCTTC; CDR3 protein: CASSQDRLYYGYTF